One sample yielded the 12 T cell receptor beta chains listed below, sequenced in a study of cytomegalovirus exposure and HLA in healthy donors. This PCR relied on a set of 60 Vbeta primers and 13 Jbeta primers. Method: immunoSEQ multiplex PCR; TCRdb's copy keeps in-frame clones and lacks some. The top ten hold roughly 3.1% of the sample, which has about 140,000 clones, approximately 82% seen once. The sample was PBMCs. The receptors originated from a man in his late teens or twenties in good health and CMV-seropositive.

This chain uses TRBV12-5 with TRBJ1-3; 8 bases agree with TRBD1. CDR1 is LGHNT and CDR2 is FRNRAP in the germline V gene. Trimming took 7 bases from V and 6 from J; bases not matched to a gene: 11. The CDR3 spans 15 residues. In nucleotides, the CDR3 is TGTGCTAGTGTCGCCCAAGGACAGGGAAAAAACACCATATATTTT. Protein: CASVAQGQGKNTIYF. Using reference TRBV12-5 and TRBJ1-3 for the parts outside the CDR3, the full variable domain is DARVTQTPRHKVTEMGQEVTMRCQPILGHNTVFWYRQTMMQGLELLAYFRNRAPLDDSGMPKDRFSAEMPDATLATLKIQPSEPRDSAVYFCASVAQGQGKNTIYFGEGSWLTVV.

The rearrangement uses TRBV6-5 and TRBJ2-3; TRBD2 matches at 7 bases. The CDR3 covers 16 residues. V trimming: 4 bases; J trimming: 3 bases; junction bases outside the gene matches: 10. Germline assignment: CDR1 MNHEY and CDR2 SVGAGI. Here the CDR3 reads CASSSWEGRKTDTQYF. The CDR3 DNA is TGTGCCAGCAGTTCATGGGAGGGACGGAAGACAGATACGCAGTATTTT.

V usage is TRBV5-6 and J usage is TRBJ2-5; D may be TRBD1 (6 bases). The J call is doubtful: the DNA matches TRBJ2-7 better. The CDR3 is 14 amino acids. The germline V gene encodes CDR1 SGHDT and CDR2 YYEEEE. CDR3 bases: TGTGCCAGCAGCTTGTCTCCGCAGGGGTACGAGCAGTACTTC. This translates into CASSLSPQGYEQYF.

The chain is built from TRBV30 and TRBJ1-1; the match to TRBD1 covers 8 bases. This CDR3 has 14 amino acids. The junction had 2 bases not matched to a gene; V was cut back by 1 base and J by 1 base. Per the germline V gene, CDR1 is GTSNPN and CDR2 is SVGIG (reference sequence). The CDR3 DNA reads TGTGCCTGGAGTGCTGGGACAGGGAACACTGAAGCTTTCTTT. Amino acids: CAWSAGTGNTEAFF.

A few counts support this clone. The rearrangement joins TRBV2 to TRBJ1-1; 7 bases agree with TRBD1. The CDR3 is 14 residues long. Germline V gene sequence: CDR1 SNHLY, CDR2 FYNNEI. J was trimmed by 3 bases and V by 5 bases; bases with no gene match: 6. The CDR3 reads CASSFQGGDTEAFF. CDR3 DNA sequence: TGTGCCAGCAGTTTTCAGGGGGGAGACACTGAAGCTTTCTTT. The complete variable domain, with remaining parts taken from reference TRBV2 and TRBJ1-1, reads EPEVTQTPSHQVTQMGQEVILRCVPISNHLYFYWYRQILGQKVEFLVSFYNNEISEKSEIFDDQFSVERPDGSNFTLKIRSTKLEDSAMYFCASSFQGGDTEAFFGQGTRLTVV.

This clone was detected only once. The V gene is TRBV10-2, the J gene TRBJ2-7, with 12 positions matching TRBD1. The CDR3 spans 18 residues. With 3 bases clipped from V and 1 base from J, the junction kept 10 bases outside the gene matches. Germline-derived CDR1 and CDR2 are WSHSY and SAAADI. This CDR3 reads CASSDSGQGAAKSYEQYF. For the CDR3, the DNA is TGCGCCAGCAGTGATTCGGGACAGGGGGCGGCCAAATCCTACGAGCAGTACTTC.

The gene calls are TRBV30 and TRBJ1-5, with D maybe TRBD1 (5 bases). Germline V CDR1 and CDR2: GTSNPN, SVGIG (reference sequence). The length of the CDR3 is 15 residues. V was trimmed by 2 bases and J by 1 base, leaving 12 bases between them. In nucleotides, the CDR3 is TGTGCCTGGAGTATGGGGCCGCAGAGCAATCAGCCCCAGCATTTT. Translation gives CAWSMGPQSNQPQHF.

This clone was detected once. The V and J genes are TRBV4-1 and TRBJ2-2, with D hard to call. V gave up 4 bases and J gave up 6 bases, with 6 bases separating them. This CDR3 region has 12 residues. Germline CDR1 MGHRA, CDR2 YSYEKL. CDR3 DNA: TGCGCCAGCAGCCTTGGGCCCGGGGAGCTGTTTTTT. Translating it yields CASSLGPGELFF.

The CDR3 protein is CSAGQNQPQHF. The CDR3 region has the DNA TGCAGTGCCGGACAGAATCAGCCCCAGCATTTT. V usage is TRBV20-1 and J usage is TRBJ1-5; maybe TRBD1 (6 bases). V was trimmed by 6 bases and J by 4 bases, leaving 7 bases between them. This CDR3 has 11 residues. Per the germline V gene, CDR1 is DFQATT and CDR2 is SNEGSKA (reference sequence).

This chain connects TRBV30 to TRBJ2-6; D gene ambiguous. The CDR3 length is 14 residues. Deletions cut 0 bases from V and 4 bases from J, with 7 bases between. CDR1 and CDR2 from the germline V gene are GTSNPN and SVGIG (reference sequence). The CDR3 DNA follows: TGTGCCTGGAGTGTAAATAGCGGGGCCAACGTCCTGACTTTC. Residues: CAWSVNSGANVLTF.

The V and J genes are TRBV10-2 and TRBJ2-1; 13 bases fit TRBD2. There are 20 residues in the CDR3. V shed 6 bases and J 0 bases; nucleotides not matched to a gene: 14. Germline CDR1 and CDR2: WSHSY and SAAADI. CDR3 nucleotide sequence: TGCGCCAGCAGGGGGACTAGCGGGATCCCGCGGACTTCCTCCTACAATGAGCAGTTCTTC. It translates to CASRGTSGIPRTSSYNEQFF.

The sample holds a few counts of this clone. This chain joins TRBV5-1 and TRBJ2-3; perhaps TRBD2 as D (7 bases). V was clipped by 0 bases and J by 2 bases, with 16 bases between them. The CDR3 is 17 amino acids. Germline V gene data show CDR1 as SGHRS and CDR2 as YFSETQ. The CDR3 loop is CASSLASGGPSTDTQYF. CDR3 coding DNA: TGCGCCAGCAGCTTGGCCTCGGGGGGCCCCTCCACAGATACGCAGTATTTT.